This T cell receptor beta chain was identified in a study of CXCR3-negative and CXCR3-positive naive CD8 T cells. Study-wide findings and caveats: Comparably high diversity marked both naive subsets, whereas memory CD8+ cells had much lower diversity.

Concerning this clonotype: What it binds is unknown.

Definition of naive CD8+ T cells rested on a CD45RO-CCR7+CD27+CD95- profile. Germline V gene sequence: CDR1 DFQATT, CDR2 SNEGSKA (reference sequence). This CDR3 spans 12 amino acids. With UMI labels, 5' RACE was used to prepare the TRB cDNA libraries. TCRdb reworked the 5' RACE reads into one entry per CDR3 protein, no DNA. The sample includes roughly 89,000 distinct CDR3 sequences. This clonotype was sampled from a human donor in good health. Some clones in this sample may be carry-over from other donors' samples. The rearrangement links TRBV20-1 to TRBJ2-7; TCRdb selects TRBD1, and the lack of DNA leaves this call unchecked. Source material: naive CXCR3- CD8+ T cells from blood. Specified subset: CD45RO-CCR7+CD27+CD95- naive CD8+ T cells lacking CXCR3 (TNR3-). CDR3: CSARDRYYEQYF.